The subject of this entry is one T cell receptor (beta chain). Its antigen is as yet unknown. Before the COVID-19 pandemic, during about 2011-2019, CD4+ T cells were taken from unexposed donors. Isolation of CD4+ T cells took place after less than twelve days in culture. Approximately 2 million PBMCs per well were cultured with around 9.9 IU/ml IL-2. The repertoire was sequenced with immunoSEQ multiplex PCR; TCRdb's copy has only in-frame clones and lacks some. The data hold approximately 20,000 clones, with approximately 81% observed a single time. These data come from a study of CD4 T cells in relation to SARS-CoV-2 and coronaviruses. At the level of the study: TCR beta CDR3s were sequenced after 10-day antigen culture of PBMCs. Negative control cultures got HIV-1 Nef peptides or no peptide. Crossreactive spike epitopes shared across donors were mapped to their HLA restriction.

The germline V and J ends were trimmed by 2 bases and 5 bases, with 11 bases remaining between them. Germline V gives CDR1 SGHNT, CDR2 YYREEE (reference sequence). CDR3 size: 13 residues. The TCR sequence derives from a human donor in good health. Sequenced input: CD4+ T cells from PBMCs, cultured in vitro. V gene TRBV5-4 combines with J gene TRBJ2-7; D possibly corresponds to TRBD1 (6 bases). CDR3 DNA: TGTGCCAGCAGCTTAACAGGGTTAGACGAGCAGTACTTC. This sequence encodes CASSLTGLDEQYF.